This T cell receptor (beta chain) was recorded in a study of T cell responses to AZD1222 COVID-19 vaccine. Study-level points and caveats: Most donors were white British and more were female, and clonal diversity was possibly underestimated.

Assay used: immunoSEQ multiplex PCR; TCRdb lists only in-frame clones, some missing. The sample yields roughly 93,000 clones, almost 90% seen once. Concerning this clone: The antigen is not known.

CDR1 and CDR2 from the germline V gene are ENHRY and SYGVKD. CDR3 length: 13 amino acids. V was clipped by 4 bases and J by 3 bases, with 10 bases between them. This chain uses TRBV10-3 with TRBJ2-7; the D gene is possibly TRBD1 (6 bases). The clonotype originates from an adult in good health. The sequencing used peripheral blood, collected on day 0 of AZD1222 vaccination. The CDR3 here is CAISAQGGYEQYF. The CDR3 DNA reads as TGTGCCATCAGTGCACAGGGCGGCTACGAGCAGTACTTC.